The rows below give T cell receptor beta chains drawn from one sample of a study of shared clonotypes between healthy human individuals. Clones were sequenced by immunoSEQ multiplex PCR, and TCRdb holds only the in-frame ones, with some missing. Here the sample spans some 2,000,000 clones, approximately 94% being singletons. Material for sequencing was naive CD8+ T cells sorted from blood. These receptors were obtained from a man aged 18 to 35 in good health. The CDR3 runs from the conserved cysteine through the conserved F or W. The order of the fields is V gene, clone size, D gene, J gene, CDR3 protein, CDR3 DNA. A D gene is named only where the DNA matches it firmly. Rows give clone size only sometimes, using once, few, many, or a class for an expanded clone.

v_gene: TRBV6-1
abundance: NA
d_gene: NA
j_gene: TRBJ1-5
CDR3aa: CASSDLSAINQPQHF
CDR3nt: TGTGCCAGCAGTGATCTGTCAGCAATTAATCAGCCCCAGCATTTT

v_gene: TRBV19
abundance: NA
d_gene: NA
j_gene: TRBJ2-1
CDR3aa: CASSILPDKRYNEQFF
CDR3nt: TGTGCCAGTAGTATTCTCCCGGACAAAAGGTACAATGAGCAGTTCTTC

v_gene: TRBV28
abundance: NA
d_gene: NA
j_gene: TRBJ1-1
CDR3aa: CASSPNRGITEAFF
CDR3nt: TGTGCCAGCAGTCCTAACCGAGGAATCACTGAAGCTTTCTTT

v_gene: TRBV19
abundance: NA
d_gene: NA
j_gene: TRBJ2-3
CDR3aa: CASSIIGSTDTQYF
CDR3nt: TGTGCCAGTAGTATAATAGGTAGCACAGATACGCAGTATTTT

v_gene: TRBV11-2
abundance: NA
d_gene: NA
j_gene: TRBJ2-2
CDR3aa: CASSLDPNTGELFF
CDR3nt: TGTGCCAGCAGCTTAGATCCGAACACCGGGGAGCTGTTTTTT

v_gene: TRBV6-6
abundance: NA
d_gene: NA
j_gene: TRBJ1-1
CDR3aa: CASSSVTGNTEAFF
CDR3nt: TGTGCCAGCAGTTCCGTGACAGGGAACACTGAAGCTTTCTTT

v_gene: TRBV4-1
abundance: once
d_gene: NA
j_gene: TRBJ2-1
CDR3aa: CASSQEGPNEQFF
CDR3nt: TGCGCCAGCAGCCAAGAGGGTCCGAATGAGCAGTTCTTC

v_gene: TRBV7-9
abundance: once
d_gene: TRBD1
j_gene: TRBJ1-4
CDR3aa: CASSETGLSEKLFF
CDR3nt: TGTGCCAGCAGCGAGACAGGGTTGAGTGAAAAACTGTTTTTT

v_gene: TRBV6-1
abundance: once
d_gene: NA
j_gene: TRBJ2-1
CDR3aa: CASTLGNEQFF
CDR3nt: TGTGCCAGCACACTAGGCAATGAGCAGTTCTTC

v_gene: TRBV11-2
abundance: NA
d_gene: NA
j_gene: TRBJ2-1
CDR3aa: CAGEAYNEQFF
CDR3nt: TGTGCAGGGGAAGCCTACAATGAGCAGTTCTTC

v_gene: TRBV19
abundance: NA
d_gene: NA
j_gene: TRBJ1-3
CDR3aa: CASSIDHRGTGNTIYF
CDR3nt: TGTGCCAGTAGTATAGATCATCGGGGAACTGGAAACACCATATATTTT

v_gene: TRBV7-2
abundance: once
d_gene: NA
j_gene: TRBJ2-7
CDR3aa: CASSLVAEAYEQYF
CDR3nt: TGTGCCAGCAGCTTAGTGGCGGAGGCCTACGAGCAGTACTTC

v_gene: TRBV11-3
abundance: NA
d_gene: NA
j_gene: TRBJ1-5
CDR3aa: CASSFCRGRSNQPQHF
CDR3nt: TGTGCCAGCAGCTTCTGCAGGGGTCGTAGCAATCAGCCCCAGCATTTT

v_gene: TRBV7-6
abundance: NA
d_gene: TRBD2
j_gene: TRBJ2-3
CDR3aa: CASSLAGATDTQYF
CDR3nt: TGTGCCAGCAGCCTAGCGGGGGCCACAGATACGCAGTATTTT

v_gene: TRBV5-1
abundance: NA
d_gene: NA
j_gene: TRBJ1-2
CDR3aa: CASGEDGYTF
CDR3nt: TGCGCCAGCGGCGAAGATGGCTACACCTTC

v_gene: TRBV7-2
abundance: NA
d_gene: TRBD2
j_gene: TRBJ2-1
CDR3aa: CASSFGGLAGFNEQFF
CDR3nt: TGTGCCAGCAGCTTCGGCGGACTAGCGGGGTTCAATGAGCAGTTCTTC

v_gene: TRBV28
abundance: NA
d_gene: NA
j_gene: TRBJ1-2
CDR3aa: CASSLSGGYYGYTF
CDR3nt: TGTGCCAGCAGTTTATCCGGGGGGTACTATGGCTACACCTTC

v_gene: TRBV28
abundance: NA
d_gene: NA
j_gene: TRBJ2-1
CDR3aa: CASSLQGGAYNEQFF
CDR3nt: TGTGCCAGCAGTTTACAGGGGGGGGCCTACAATGAGCAGTTCTTC

v_gene: TRBV21-1
abundance: once
d_gene: NA
j_gene: TRBJ2-7
CDR3aa: CASSNRDSPYEQYF
CDR3nt: TGTGCCAGCAGCAACCGGGACAGCCCCTACGAGCAGTACTTC

v_gene: TRBV6-5
abundance: once
d_gene: NA
j_gene: TRBJ2-7
CDR3aa: CASSYSTGERAYEQYF
CDR3nt: TGTGCCAGCAGTTACTCTACGGGGGAGCGGGCCTACGAGCAGTACTTC

v_gene: TRBV13
abundance: NA
d_gene: NA
j_gene: TRBJ1-1
CDR3aa: CASSLGGVRMNTEAFF
CDR3nt: TGTGCCAGCAGCTTAGGAGGGGTGCGCATGAACACTGAAGCTTTCTTT

v_gene: TRBV4-3
abundance: NA
d_gene: TRBD2
j_gene: TRBJ2-5
CDR3aa: CASSQEMAGAYQETQYF
CDR3nt: TGCGCCAGCAGCCAAGAAATGGCGGGAGCCTACCAAGAGACCCAGTACTTC

v_gene: TRBV7-9
abundance: NA
d_gene: NA
j_gene: TRBJ2-5
CDR3aa: CASSLGMIGPYQETQYF
CDR3nt: TGTGCCAGCAGCTTAGGGATGATAGGCCCCTACCAAGAGACCCAGTACTTC

v_gene: TRBV27
abundance: NA
d_gene: NA
j_gene: TRBJ2-7
CDR3aa: CASSLTGTYEQYF
CDR3nt: TGTGCCAGCAGCCTGACAGGTACCTACGAGCAGTACTTC

v_gene: TRBV9
abundance: NA
d_gene: TRBD1
j_gene: TRBJ1-3
CDR3aa: CASSKDRSNTIYF
CDR3nt: TGTGCCAGCAGCAAGGACAGGTCAAACACCATATATTTT

v_gene: TRBV7-9
abundance: NA
d_gene: NA
j_gene: TRBJ2-5
CDR3aa: CASSTPGRIRQYF
CDR3nt: TGTGCCAGCAGCACCCCGGGACGGATTCGACAGTACTTC

v_gene: TRBV29-1
abundance: once
d_gene: NA
j_gene: TRBJ1-2
CDR3aa: CSVAGRGFFYGYTF
CDR3nt: TGCAGCGTTGCGGGCCGGGGATTTTTCTATGGCTACACCTTC

v_gene: TRBV30
abundance: NA
d_gene: NA
j_gene: TRBJ2-7
CDR3aa: CAWSVAGTYEQYF
CDR3nt: TGTGCCTGGAGTGTGGCCGGGACCTACGAGCAGTACTTC

v_gene: TRBV19
abundance: NA
d_gene: NA
j_gene: TRBJ1-2
CDR3aa: CASTRGGEYGYTF
CDR3nt: TGTGCCAGTACTCGGGGGGGCGAATATGGCTACACCTTC

v_gene: TRBV4-1
abundance: NA
d_gene: NA
j_gene: TRBJ1-1
CDR3aa: CASRTVGGNTEAFF
CDR3nt: TGCGCCAGCAGGACAGTGGGCGGGAACACTGAAGCTTTCTTT

v_gene: TRBV7-9
abundance: NA
d_gene: TRBD2
j_gene: TRBJ2-7
CDR3aa: CASSPGPGRGDEQYF
CDR3nt: TGTGCCAGCAGCCCCGGCCCCGGGAGGGGCGACGAGCAGTACTTC

v_gene: TRBV7-9
abundance: NA
d_gene: NA
j_gene: TRBJ2-2
CDR3aa: CASSSPTMGRGNTGELFF
CDR3nt: TGTGCCAGCAGCTCTCCGACTATGGGACGAGGGAACACCGGGGAGCTGTTTTTT

v_gene: TRBV11-2
abundance: NA
d_gene: NA
j_gene: TRBJ2-2
CDR3aa: CASSLKNRNTGELFF
CDR3nt: TGTGCCAGCAGCTTAAAAAACAGGAACACCGGGGAGCTGTTTTTT

v_gene: TRBV5-6
abundance: NA
d_gene: TRBD2
j_gene: TRBJ2-7
CDR3aa: CASSSDGLAGVPYEQYF
CDR3nt: TGTGCCAGCAGCTCCGACGGACTAGCGGGAGTCCCCTACGAGCAGTACTTC

v_gene: TRBV19
abundance: NA
d_gene: TRBD1
j_gene: TRBJ2-7
CDR3aa: CATRGTGSYEQYF
CDR3nt: TGTGCCACCCGAGGGACAGGTTCGTACGAGCAGTACTTC

v_gene: TRBV5-1
abundance: NA
d_gene: TRBD1
j_gene: TRBJ2-7
CDR3aa: CASSSGQGIYEQYF
CDR3nt: TGCGCCAGCAGCTCGGGACAGGGAATCTACGAGCAGTACTTC

v_gene: TRBV10-3
abundance: NA
d_gene: TRBD1
j_gene: TRBJ2-7
CDR3aa: CAISESAVFTGGIHEQYF
CDR3nt: TGTGCCATCAGTGAGTCGGCAGTATTTACAGGGGGCATACACGAGCAGTACTTC

v_gene: TRBV2
abundance: NA
d_gene: NA
j_gene: TRBJ1-2
CDR3aa: CASSGGLYGYTF
CDR3nt: TGTGCCAGCAGTGGCGGGCTTTATGGCTACACCTTC

v_gene: TRBV9
abundance: NA
d_gene: TRBD1
j_gene: TRBJ2-2
CDR3aa: CASSSVWTGFHTGELFF
CDR3nt: TGTGCCAGCAGCTCCGTTTGGACAGGGTTCCACACCGGGGAGCTGTTTTTT

v_gene: TRBV7-2
abundance: once
d_gene: NA
j_gene: TRBJ2-6
CDR3aa: CASSLEWGDLSGANVLTF
CDR3nt: TGTGCCAGCAGCTTAGAATGGGGGGACCTCTCTGGGGCCAACGTCCTGACTTTC

v_gene: TRBV5-4
abundance: once
d_gene: TRBD2
j_gene: TRBJ2-7
CDR3aa: CASSPPSGNSYEQYF
CDR3nt: TGTGCCAGCAGCCCCCCTAGCGGGAACTCCTACGAGCAGTACTTC

v_gene: TRBV5-4
abundance: NA
d_gene: TRBD1
j_gene: TRBJ1-2
CDR3aa: CASSFDRGYGYTF
CDR3nt: TGTGCCAGCAGTTTCGACAGGGGCTATGGCTACACCTTC

v_gene: TRBV28
abundance: NA
d_gene: NA
j_gene: TRBJ2-2
CDR3aa: CASSLQGGTGELFF
CDR3nt: TGTGCCAGCAGTCTGCAGGGGGGCACCGGGGAGCTGTTTTTT

v_gene: TRBV19
abundance: NA
d_gene: NA
j_gene: TRBJ1-2
CDR3aa: CASSIAPRDNYGYTF
CDR3nt: TGTGCCAGTAGTATAGCCCCTCGGGACAACTATGGCTACACCTTC

v_gene: TRBV11-2
abundance: NA
d_gene: NA
j_gene: TRBJ2-5
CDR3aa: CASSPGRPQETQYF
CDR3nt: TGTGCCAGCAGTCCAGGGAGGCCCCAAGAGACCCAGTACTTC

v_gene: TRBV11-2
abundance: NA
d_gene: TRBD1
j_gene: TRBJ2-7
CDR3aa: CASSVPGTGSVYEQYF
CDR3nt: TGTGCCAGCAGCGTACCCGGGACAGGCTCCGTCTACGAGCAGTACTTC

v_gene: TRBV5-1
abundance: NA
d_gene: NA
j_gene: TRBJ1-1
CDR3aa: CASSLAPGAVAFF
CDR3nt: TGCGCCAGCAGCTTGGCCCCAGGCGCTGTAGCTTTCTTT

v_gene: TRBV5-6
abundance: NA
d_gene: NA
j_gene: TRBJ1-6
CDR3aa: CASSLYATGYNSPLHF
CDR3nt: TGTGCCAGCAGCCTTTACGCGACAGGTTATAATTCACCCCTCCACTTT

v_gene: TRBV5-4
abundance: once
d_gene: NA
j_gene: TRBJ2-7
CDR3aa: CASSLGTRGSYEQYF
CDR3nt: TGTGCCAGCAGCTTAGGGACAAGGGGCTCCTACGAGCAGTACTTC

v_gene: TRBV2
abundance: NA
d_gene: TRBD1
j_gene: TRBJ2-2
CDR3aa: CASSGGQGLNTGELFF
CDR3nt: TGTGCCAGCAGTGGCGGACAGGGCTTGAATACCGGGGAGCTGTTTTTT

v_gene: TRBV10-1
abundance: NA
d_gene: TRBD1
j_gene: TRBJ1-6
CDR3aa: CASKNESGQGYSPLHF
CDR3nt: TGCGCCAGCAAAAACGAGTCGGGACAGGGATACTCACCCCTCCACTTT

v_gene: TRBV6-6
abundance: NA
d_gene: NA
j_gene: TRBJ2-7
CDR3aa: CASSYRQVFYEQYF
CDR3nt: TGTGCCAGCAGTTACCGACAGGTTTTCTACGAGCAGTACTTC

v_gene: TRBV19
abundance: NA
d_gene: NA
j_gene: TRBJ1-2
CDR3aa: CASSSGVGNYGYTF
CDR3nt: TGTGCCAGTAGTAGTGGGGTCGGGAACTATGGCTACACCTTC

v_gene: TRBV9
abundance: NA
d_gene: NA
j_gene: TRBJ1-4
CDR3aa: CASSVAGVEEKLFF
CDR3nt: TGTGCCAGCAGCGTAGCTGGGGTCGAAGAAAAACTGTTTTTT

v_gene: TRBV9
abundance: NA
d_gene: NA
j_gene: TRBJ2-3
CDR3aa: CASSVDGASTDTQYF
CDR3nt: TGTGCCAGCAGCGTAGACGGGGCCAGCACAGATACGCAGTATTTT

v_gene: TRBV5-6
abundance: NA
d_gene: TRBD1
j_gene: TRBJ1-5
CDR3aa: CASSFGTGMGQPQHF
CDR3nt: TGTGCCAGCAGCTTTGGGACAGGGATGGGACAGCCCCAGCATTTT

v_gene: TRBV7-9
abundance: NA
d_gene: TRBD1
j_gene: TRBJ2-2
CDR3aa: CASSSWTGGAAGELFF
CDR3nt: TGTGCCAGCAGCTCTTGGACAGGGGGCGCCGCCGGGGAGCTGTTTTTT

v_gene: TRBV6-6
abundance: NA
d_gene: TRBD1
j_gene: TRBJ2-7
CDR3aa: CASSYGQGTYEQYF
CDR3nt: TGTGCCAGCAGTTACGGACAGGGGACCTACGAGCAGTACTTC

v_gene: TRBV27
abundance: NA
d_gene: TRBD1
j_gene: TRBJ2-7
CDR3aa: CASSSRQGGHEQYF
CDR3nt: TGTGCCAGCAGTTCCCGACAGGGGGGACACGAGCAGTACTTC

v_gene: TRBV27
abundance: NA
d_gene: NA
j_gene: TRBJ2-6
CDR3aa: CASSSRQDSSGANVLTF
CDR3nt: TGTGCCAGCAGTTCTCGACAGGACAGCTCTGGGGCCAACGTCCTGACTTTC